The T cell receptor beta chain described here comes from a study of technical replicates of blood from a handful of donors. CDR1 is SGHAT, CDR2 FQNNGV, per germline. V was cut by 3 bases and J by 5 bases, with 13 bases left in between. This CDR3 comprises 14 residues. Produced via immunoSEQ multiplex PCR; TCRdb's table is partial and in-frame only. The sample has 75,000 to 100,000 clones, approximately 96% seen once. V gene TRBV11-2 combines with J gene TRBJ1-1; TRBD1 is a possible D gene (5 bases). Input material: T cells isolated from PBMCs. This receptor was identified in a human donor in good health. CDR3 DNA: TGTGCCAGCAGCTTCGCTCGGGGGGAAACTGAAGCTTTCTTT. Amino acid sequence: CASSFARGETEAFF.